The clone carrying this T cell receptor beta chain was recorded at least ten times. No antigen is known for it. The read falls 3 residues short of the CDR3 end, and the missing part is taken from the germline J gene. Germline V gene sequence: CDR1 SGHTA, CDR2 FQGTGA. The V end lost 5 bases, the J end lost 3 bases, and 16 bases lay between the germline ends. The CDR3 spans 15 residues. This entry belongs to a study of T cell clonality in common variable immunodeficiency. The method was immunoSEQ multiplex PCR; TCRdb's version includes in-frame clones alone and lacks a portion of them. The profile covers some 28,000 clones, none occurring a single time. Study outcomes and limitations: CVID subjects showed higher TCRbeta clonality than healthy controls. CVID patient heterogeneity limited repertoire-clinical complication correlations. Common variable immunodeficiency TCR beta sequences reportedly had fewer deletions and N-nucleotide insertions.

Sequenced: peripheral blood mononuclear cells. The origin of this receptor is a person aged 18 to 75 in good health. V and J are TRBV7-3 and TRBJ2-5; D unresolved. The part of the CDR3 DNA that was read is TGTGCCAGCAGCCCCTGGGCCATACTTAAAGAGACC. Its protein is CASSPWAILKET. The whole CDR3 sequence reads CASSPWAILKETQYF.